This TCR beta chain stems from a study of T cell responses to AZD1222 COVID-19 vaccine. Findings and caveats of the study: Unmutated variant regions are reportedly targeted by nearly half of spike-specific TCRs.

From germline, CDR1 is SGHDT and CDR2 YYEEEE. V lost 4 bases, J lost 1 base, and 2 bases stayed unmatched. The length of the CDR3 is 14 residues. A word on this clone: Its antigen is unidentified.

Method: immunoSEQ multiplex PCR; TCRdb's copy keeps in-frame clones and lacks some. The sample consists of some 150,000 clones, 91% of them appearing once. The chain combines TRBV5-6 with TRBJ2-3; 8 bases map to TRBD1. The sequence was collected from an adult in good health. The sequenced sample was peripheral blood, obtained on day 0 of AZD1222 vaccination. The CDR3: CASSLDRGTDTQYF. For the CDR3, the DNA is TGTGCCAGCAGCCTGGACAGGGGCACAGATACGCAGTATTTT.